The sequence of this TCR beta chain was determined in a study of PD-L1 blockade in urothelial cancer. Clones were sequenced by immunoSEQ multiplex PCR, and TCRdb holds only the in-frame ones, with some missing. The data contain under 20,000 clones, over 80% of them singletons. Time point: peripheral blood 6 weeks after treatment start. The TCR was taken from a man in his fifties with urothelial cancer. This material consisted of PBMCs, taken around atezolizumab (anti-PD-L1) treatment.

The DNA for the CDR3 is TGTGCCTGGAGTCCGGGGACAGCTAGCACAGATACGCAGTATTTT. This gives the protein CAWSPGTASTDTQYF. The V and J genes are TRBV30 and TRBJ2-3, with 7 bases identical to TRBD1. The CDR3 loop spans 15 amino acids. CDR1 and CDR2 (germline): GTSNPN, SVGIG (reference sequence). The trim removed 2 bases at V and 0 bases at J, leaving 5 bases unmatched.